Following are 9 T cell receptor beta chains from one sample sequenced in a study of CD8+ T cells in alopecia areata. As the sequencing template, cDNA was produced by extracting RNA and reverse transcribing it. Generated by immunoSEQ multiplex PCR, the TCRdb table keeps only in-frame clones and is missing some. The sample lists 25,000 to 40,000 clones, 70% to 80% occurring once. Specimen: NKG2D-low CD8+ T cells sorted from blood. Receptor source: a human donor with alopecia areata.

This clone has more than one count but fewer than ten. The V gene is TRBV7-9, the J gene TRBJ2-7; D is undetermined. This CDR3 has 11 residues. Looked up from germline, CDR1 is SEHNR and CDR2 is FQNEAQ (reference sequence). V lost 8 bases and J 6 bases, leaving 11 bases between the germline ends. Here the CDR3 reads CASGVGVEQYF. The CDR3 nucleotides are TGTGCCAGCGGAGTGGGTGTCGAGCAGTACTTC.

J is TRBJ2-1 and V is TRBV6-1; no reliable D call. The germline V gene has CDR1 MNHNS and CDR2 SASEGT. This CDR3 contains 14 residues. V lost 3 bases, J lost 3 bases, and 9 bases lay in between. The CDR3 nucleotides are TGTGCCAGCAGTGACGCAGAAGGCTACAATGAGCAGTTCTTC. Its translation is CASSDAEGYNEQFF.

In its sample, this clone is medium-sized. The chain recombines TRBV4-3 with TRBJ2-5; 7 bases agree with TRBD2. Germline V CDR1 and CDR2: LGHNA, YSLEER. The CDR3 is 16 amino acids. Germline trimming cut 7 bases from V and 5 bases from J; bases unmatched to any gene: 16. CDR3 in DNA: TGCGCCAGCACCCCCGGTGTGGCGGGGGAGCCTGAGACCCAGTACTTC. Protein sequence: CASTPGVAGEPETQYF.

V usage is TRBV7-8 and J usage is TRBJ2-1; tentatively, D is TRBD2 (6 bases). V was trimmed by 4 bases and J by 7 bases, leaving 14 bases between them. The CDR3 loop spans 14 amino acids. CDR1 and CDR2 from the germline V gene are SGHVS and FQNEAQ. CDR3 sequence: CASSSRVAVNEQFF. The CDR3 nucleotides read TGTGCCAGCAGCTCTAGAGTAGCGGTAAATGAGCAGTTCTTC.

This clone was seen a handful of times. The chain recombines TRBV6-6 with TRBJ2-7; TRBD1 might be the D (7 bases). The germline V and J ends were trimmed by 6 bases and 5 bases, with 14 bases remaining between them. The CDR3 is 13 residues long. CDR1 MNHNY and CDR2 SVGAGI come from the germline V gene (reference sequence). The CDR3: CASSDREVHEQYF. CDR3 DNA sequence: TGTGCCAGCAGCGACAGGGAGGTTCACGAGCAGTACTTC.

The CDR3, as DNA: TGTGCCAGCAGCCCCAGTTCTACCCACACCTACGAGCAGTACTTC. This encodes CASSPSSTHTYEQYF. This chain links TRBV7-9 with TRBJ2-7; the D is unclear. The germline V gene has CDR1 SEHNR and CDR2 FQNEAQ (reference sequence). The CDR3 consists of 15 residues. V was trimmed by 5 bases and J by 2 bases, leaving 16 bases between them.

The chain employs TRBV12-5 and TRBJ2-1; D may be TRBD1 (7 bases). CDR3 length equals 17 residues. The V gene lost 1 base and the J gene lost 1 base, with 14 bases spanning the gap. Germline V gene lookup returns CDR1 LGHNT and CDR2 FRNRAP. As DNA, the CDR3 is TGTGCTAGTGGTTTGGGACTAGGGGGCCCGTCCTACAATGAGCAGTTCTTC. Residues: CASGLGLGGPSYNEQFF.

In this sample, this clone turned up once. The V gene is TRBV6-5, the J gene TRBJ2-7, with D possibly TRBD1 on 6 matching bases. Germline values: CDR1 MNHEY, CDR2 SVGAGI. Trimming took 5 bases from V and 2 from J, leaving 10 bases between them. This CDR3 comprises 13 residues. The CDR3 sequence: CASSEGDTYEQYF. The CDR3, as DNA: TGTGCCAGCAGTGAAGGGGACACCTACGAGCAGTACTTC.

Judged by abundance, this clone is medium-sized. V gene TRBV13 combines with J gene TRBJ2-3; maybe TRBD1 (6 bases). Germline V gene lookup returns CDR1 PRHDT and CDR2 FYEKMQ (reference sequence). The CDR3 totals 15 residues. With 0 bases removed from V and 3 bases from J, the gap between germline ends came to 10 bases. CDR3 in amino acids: CASSLGGAVTDTQYF. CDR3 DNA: TGTGCCAGCAGCTTAGGGGGGGCCGTGACAGATACGCAGTATTTT.